Following are 21 T cell receptor beta chains from one sample sequenced in a study of cytomegalovirus exposure and HLA in healthy donors. The PCR contained 60 Vbeta and 13 Jbeta primers. Some clones are missing from TCRdb's copy, which holds only in-frame ones; the method was immunoSEQ multiplex PCR. The sample has roughly 200,000 clones, more than 80% seen once. The sample comprised PBMCs. The receptors were sampled from a boy younger than 18 in good health and CMV-seronegative.

V and J are TRBV4-2 and TRBJ2-3; 8 bases map to TRBD2. The CDR3 has 16 residues. The V segment lost 0 bases and the J segment 3 bases; nucleotides outside the gene matches: 5. Germline V gives CDR1 LGHNA, CDR2 YNFKEQ. The CDR3 DNA reads TGTGCCAGCAGCCAAGAATCTTCTAGCGGGACAGATACGCAGTATTTT. It encodes CASSQESSSGTDTQYF.

The chain carries TRBV5-1 and TRBJ1-4; 8 positions match TRBD1. Germline V gives CDR1 SGHRS, CDR2 YFSETQ. This CDR3 is 15 amino acids long. Germline trimming cut 1 base from V and 7 bases from J; bases unmatched to any gene: 6. The CDR3 DNA reads as TGCGCCAGCAGCTTGAGGACAGGGATTCTTGAAAAACTGTTTTTT. Its translation is CASSLRTGILEKLFF.

The CDR3 here is CATSRESAGGKKLFF. The CDR3, as DNA: TGTGCCACCAGCAGAGAATCGGCAGGGGGGAAAAAACTGTTTTTT. V usage is TRBV15 and J usage is TRBJ1-4, with 7 bases matching TRBD1. This CDR3 is built from 15 residues. V shed 0 bases and J 9 bases; nucleotides not matched to a gene: 7. Per germline, CDR1 LNHNV and CDR2 YYDKDF (reference sequence).

This chain connects TRBV5-4 to TRBJ2-5, with a possible D match to TRBD1 (6 bases). Germline V CDR1 and CDR2: SGHNT, YYREEE (reference sequence). Trimming took off 1 base at V and 1 base at J, with 11 bases between the two ends. This CDR3 has 15 amino acids. The CDR3 spells CASSLTGFLQETQYF. The DNA of the CDR3 is TGTGCCAGCAGCTTGACAGGGTTCCTCCAAGAGACCCAGTACTTC.

This chain links TRBV5-4 with TRBJ2-5; D may be TRBD1 (6 bases). Trimming took off 5 bases at V and 5 bases at J, with 13 bases between the two ends. The V gene's germline CDR1 is SGHNT and CDR2 YYREEE (reference sequence). The CDR3 is 13 amino acids. CDR3 nucleotide sequence: TGTGCCAGCAGGAAACAGAGGGGGGAGACCCAGTACTTC. This sequence encodes CASRKQRGETQYF.

The rearrangement uses TRBV4-2 and TRBJ2-1, with 7 positions matching TRBD1. V was pared by 0 bases and J by 0 bases, with 5 bases of the junction left unmatched. CDR1 and CDR2 from the germline V gene are LGHNA and YNFKEQ. There are 17 residues in the CDR3. The CDR3 nucleotides read TGTGCCAGCAGCCAAGACGGACAGGCTAGCTCCTACAATGAGCAGTTCTTC. Encoded protein: CASSQDGQASSYNEQFF.

The genes are TRBV11-2 and TRBJ2-6; 7 bases line up with TRBD1. The germline V gene has CDR1 SGHAT and CDR2 FQNNGV. The CDR3 covers 17 residues. J lost 4 bases, V lost 0 bases, and 6 bases had no gene match. The CDR3 sequence is CASSLEQGLPGANVLTF. As DNA, the CDR3 is TGTGCCAGCAGCTTAGAACAGGGGCTCCCCGGGGCCAACGTCCTGACTTTC.

The chain joins TRBV6-1 to TRBJ2-7; 7 bases align to TRBD2. J was trimmed by 4 bases and V by 6 bases; bases with no gene match: 9. The CDR3 is 14 residues long. Germline V gives CDR1 MNHNS, CDR2 SASEGT. CDR3 residues: CASRREAGPYEQYF. The CDR3 nucleotides are TGTGCCAGCAGGAGGGAAGCGGGGCCATACGAGCAGTACTTC.

This chain links TRBV18 with TRBJ1-5; D is uncertain. Trimming cost V 2 bases and J 0 bases, with 5 bases left between them. Germline V gene lookup returns CDR1 KGHSH and CDR2 LQKENI. The CDR3 consists of 14 residues. CDR3 protein: CASSPLYSNQPQHF. In nucleotides, the CDR3 is TGTGCCAGCTCACCATTGTATAGCAATCAGCCCCAGCATTTT.

The gene calls are TRBV19 and TRBJ2-2; 10 bases are shared with TRBD2. J was trimmed by 1 base and V by 9 bases; bases with no gene match: 5. In germline, CDR1 is LNHDA, CDR2 SQIVND (reference sequence). The CDR3 has 15 residues. The CDR3 is CASLGLAENTGELFF. CDR3 bases: TGTGCCAGCCTAGGACTAGCGGAGAACACCGGGGAGCTGTTTTTT.

This CDR3 is CASSQDRTSGSTGNNEQFF. CDR3 DNA: TGCGCCAGCAGCCAAGACCGGACTAGCGGGAGTACCGGCAACAATGAGCAGTTCTTC. The rearrangement links TRBV4-1 to TRBJ2-1, with 13 bases matching TRBD2. Germline CDR1 and CDR2: MGHRA and YSYEKL. The J segment lost 5 bases and the V segment lost 0 bases, leaving 10 bases of the junction unmatched. The CDR3 totals 19 residues.

In the case of this clone: At one end the junction does not follow the germline gene, possibly because of a read error. The chain has TRBV7-9 and TRBJ1-2, with TRBD1 identical over 7 bases. The CDR3 loop spans 15 amino acids. Germline-derived CDR1 and CDR2 are SEHNR and FQNEAQ (reference sequence). CDR3 bases: TGTTCCAGCAGCTTAGGGACAGCTCCTAGCTATGGCTACACCTTC. Protein: CSSSLGTAPSYGYTF.

The V call is TRBV29-1, the J call TRBJ2-1; D is unresolved. Germline V gene data show CDR1 as SQVTM and CDR2 as ANQGSEA. The CDR3 consists of 15 residues. V was shortened by 3 bases and J by 1 base, with 13 bases between the two germline ends. CDR3 protein: CSVEFLLFSYNEQFF. CDR3 coding DNA: TGCAGCGTTGAGTTTCTTCTCTTTTCCTACAATGAGCAGTTCTTC.

The chain joins TRBV27 to TRBJ1-6; D not resolved. The CDR3 consists of 14 residues. V gave up 3 bases and J gave up 8 bases, with 11 bases separating them. The germline V gene has CDR1 MNHEY and CDR2 SMNVEV (reference sequence). CDR3 region: CASSFRGRDSPLHF. In DNA form, the CDR3 reads TGTGCCAGCAGTTTCCGGGGTCGGGATTCACCCCTCCACTTT.

This sequence joins TRBV21-1 and TRBJ2-7; TRBD1, as called in the table, went unchecked against the DNA. TRBV21-1 is tagged as a pseudogene. This CDR3 has 14 residues. Here the CDR3 DNA reads TGTGCCAGCAGCGACCGACAGGCCTCCTACGAGCAGTACTTC. Amino acid sequence: CASSDRQASYEQYF.

The chain has TRBV7-2 and TRBJ1-1, with 8 nucleotides matching TRBD1. With V trimmed by 2 bases and J by 6 bases, 14 bases remained unmatched. The germline gives CDR1 SGHTA, CDR2 FQGNSA. CDR3 length: 17 amino acids. The CDR3 DNA follows: TGTGCCAGCAGCTTACGGAGGACAGGGAATTCGGTTGCTGAAGCTTTCTTT. Amino acid sequence: CASSLRRTGNSVAEAFF.

V and J are TRBV4-2 and TRBJ2-5; D is perhaps TRBD1 (6 bases). With the DNA end fitting TRBJ2-7 better, the J assignment may be wrong. Germline CDR1 LGHNA, CDR2 YNFKEQ. CDR3 length: 15 residues. The CDR3 nucleotides read TGTGCCAGCAGCCAAGATAGGGGGAACTCCTACGAGCAGTACTTC. It is translated as CASSQDRGNSYEQYF.

The chain uses TRBV6-6 and TRBJ2-1; D is uncertain. The V gene's germline CDR1 is MNHNY and CDR2 SVGAGI (reference sequence). Trimming took 3 bases from V and 8 from J, leaving 8 bases between them. The CDR3 runs to 12 residues. DNA of the CDR3: TGTGCCAGCAGTTATCCAAGAGATGAGCAGTTCTTC. It specifies CASSYPRDEQFF.

This clone has just a few counts. V usage is TRBV27 and J usage is TRBJ1-2, with 8 bases fitting TRBD1. CDR3 size: 14 residues. The V gene end was trimmed by 0 bases and the J gene end by 6 bases; junction bases not matched to a gene: 3. Germline CDR1 MNHEY, CDR2 SMNVEV (reference sequence). In DNA, the CDR3 is TGTGCCAGCAGTTTATCGGGGACAGGAGATGGCTACACCTTC. It specifies CASSLSGTGDGYTF.

This chain links TRBV10-1 with TRBJ2-3; possible D gene TRBD1, 5 bases. Per the germline V gene, CDR1 is WNHNN and CDR2 is SYGVQD (reference sequence). This CDR3 contains 14 residues. The V end was cut by 0 bases, the J end by 3 bases, with 7 bases between. The CDR3 loop reads CASSESRQTDTQYF. In nucleotides, the CDR3 is TGCGCCAGCAGTGAGTCGAGACAGACAGATACGCAGTATTTT.

The J gene is TRBJ1-3, the V gene TRBV7-9; 7 bases are a match to TRBD1. Germline V lookup: CDR1 SEHNR, CDR2 FQNEAQ (reference sequence). The CDR3 is 17 amino acids. The ends lost 2 bases at V and 1 base at J; junction bases unmatched: 8. The CDR3 DNA reads TGTGCCAGCAGCTTAAGTTCGGGGACAGATTCTGGAAACACCATATATTTT. As protein: CASSLSSGTDSGNTIYF.